The 11 T cell receptor beta chains listed next were all sequenced from one sample in a study of blood T cells in healthy people across ages. A second roughly 6 to 12 cycle PCR used barcoded and J-beta primers. TCRdb passed the 5' RACE reads through MiXCR, listing each CDR3 protein once. This table has approximately 1,000,000 distinct CDR3 sequences, 35% to 45% appearing once. The sample taken for sequencing was blood. These receptor sequences come from a man aged 18-30 years in good health.

The gene calls are TRBV2 and TRBJ2-3; 7 nucleotides line up with TRBD2. Germline CDR1 and CDR2: SNHLY and FYNNEI. The CDR3 consists of 15 residues. V shed 6 bases and J 5 bases; nucleotides not matched to a gene: 11. The CDR3 nucleotides are TGTGCCAGCAGACTCCCGAGCGGGGTTGGAGATACGCAGTATTTT. Residues: CASRLPSGVGDTQYF.

V usage is TRBV9 and J usage is TRBJ1-6; D call uncertain. CDR1 is SGDLS, CDR2 YYNGEE, per germline. The CDR3 runs to 14 residues. The germline V and J ends were trimmed by 0 bases and 10 bases, with 11 bases remaining between them. The CDR3 here is CASSVATGKSPLHF. The CDR3 DNA reads TGTGCCAGCAGCGTAGCTACGGGGAAGTCACCCCTCCACTTT.

The chain uses TRBV10-3 and TRBJ2-1; possible D gene TRBD1, 5 bases. Trimming took off 6 bases at V and 6 bases at J, with 21 bases between the two ends. This CDR3 has 16 residues. CDR1 and CDR2 (germline): ENHRY, SYGVKD. CDR3 residues: CAISPLGQKGANEQFF. DNA for the CDR3: TGTGCCATCAGCCCTTTGGGCCAAAAAGGGGCCAATGAGCAGTTCTTC.

The chain uses TRBV20-1 and TRBJ1-2; 9 bases line up with TRBD1. The CDR3 is 15 amino acids. V lost 2 bases and J lost 8; bases outside the gene matches: 12. Germline lookup yields CDR1 DFQATT and CDR2 SNEGSKA (reference sequence). CDR3 nucleotides: TGCAGTGCTAGACCCACAGGGGGCATTCGGAAGGGCTACACCTTC. Its protein is CSARPTGGIRKGYTF.

The genes are TRBV4-3 and TRBJ2-5; the D gene is possibly TRBD1 (6 bases). V lost 0 bases, J lost 13 bases, and 24 bases lay in between. The CDR3 covers 16 residues. CDR1 LGHNA and CDR2 YSLEER come from the germline V gene. CDR3 bases: TGCGCCAGCAGCCAAGATCGGTCCGACAGGTTTAGAGAGCGGTACTTC. Translating it yields CASSQDRSDRFRERYF.

This clonotype was observed a few times. The V and J genes are TRBV12-3 or TRBV12-4 and TRBJ1-6; D is perhaps TRBD1 (6 bases). V lost 6 bases and J 5 bases, leaving 14 bases between the germline ends. The CDR3 covers 15 residues. The CDR3 loop reads CASRIQGYDNSPLHF. The CDR3 DNA reads TGTGCCAGCAGAATACAGGGATACGATAATTCACCCCTCCACTTT.

The chain recombines TRBV4-1 with TRBJ1-2; D gene ambiguous. V was shortened by 1 base and J by 8 bases, with 14 bases between the two germline ends. CDR1 is MGHRA, CDR2 YSYEKL, per germline. CDR3 length equals 14 residues. The CDR3 spells CASSQGPLGGGYTF. CDR3 in DNA: TGCGCCAGCAGCCAAGGCCCTTTGGGTGGAGGCTACACCTTC.

This clonotype appeared a few times. J is TRBJ2-7 and V is TRBV4-2, with D tentatively TRBD1 (5 bases). The CDR3 is 14 residues long. Germline V gives CDR1 LGHNA, CDR2 YNFKEQ. The V and J ends lost 1 base and 3 bases respectively, with 10 bases between them. The CDR3 loop reads CASSQGGGNYEQYF. As DNA, the CDR3 is TGTGCCAGCAGCCAAGGGGGCGGCAACTACGAGCAGTACTTC.

V usage is TRBV20-1 and J usage is TRBJ2-3; 7 bases fit TRBD2. This CDR3 has 15 residues. Germline V lookup: CDR1 DFQATT, CDR2 SNEGSKA (reference sequence). Trimming cost V 5 bases and J 2 bases; bases outside gene matches: 10. Written as DNA, the CDR3 is TGCAGTGCTCGCGGAAGCGGGGAAACCACAGATACGCAGTATTTT. Translated: CSARGSGETTDTQYF.

The CDR3 region has the DNA TGTGCCAGCAGTCCCGGCAGCCGGTCCTACAATGAGCAGTTCTTC. This gives the protein CASSPGSRSYNEQFF. The chain links TRBV27 to TRBJ2-1; no firm D call. CDR3 length equals 15 residues. In germline, CDR1 is MNHEY, CDR2 SMNVEV (reference sequence). Deletions cut 5 bases from V and 1 base from J, with 12 bases between.

This clonotype has at least ten counts. This chain uses TRBV7-9 with TRBJ2-1, with a weak D call TRBD2 (6 bases). Germline assignment: CDR1 SEHNR and CDR2 FQNEAQ (reference sequence). The CDR3 sequence is 17 residues long. Trimming pared 2 bases from V and 0 bases from J, leaving 14 bases between. This CDR3 is CASSLPLSGLSYNEQFF. Here the CDR3 DNA reads TGTGCCAGCAGCTTACCCCTATCGGGACTCTCCTACAATGAGCAGTTCTTC. Looking up the rest from reference TRBV7-9 and TRBJ2-1 gives the full variable domain: DTGVSQNPRHKITKRGQNVTFRCDPISEHNRLYWYRQTLGQGPEFLTYFQNEAQLEKSRLLSDRFSAERPKGSFSTLEIQRTEQGDSAMYLCASSLPLSGLSYNEQFFGPGTRLTVL.